These 16 T cell receptor beta chains were all obtained from the same sample, sequenced in a study of CD4 T cells in relation to SARS-CoV-2 and coronaviruses. These receptors' targets are unknown. This table comes from immunoSEQ multiplex PCR, and its TCRdb copy is limited to in-frame clones, with some not included. The data hold some 46,000 clones, with 82% observed a single time. The sample consisted of naive CD4+ T cells from PBMCs, cultured in vitro. The subset: naive CD4+ T cells isolated by negative enrichment. Receptor source: an adult with COVID-19.

V is TRBV2 and J is TRBJ2-1; D gene ambiguous. The CDR3 extends over 13 amino acids. Looked up from germline, CDR1 is SNHLY and CDR2 is FYNNEI. Trimming stripped 2 bases from V and 6 bases from J, with 8 bases between. This CDR3 is CASSELRLNEQFF. DNA of the CDR3: TGTGCCAGCAGTGAACTTAGGCTCAATGAGCAGTTCTTC.

J is TRBJ1-2 and V is TRBV3-1 (or the pseudogene TRBV3-2); D remains unclear. This CDR3 contains 12 residues. CDR1 is LGHDT and CDR2 is YNNKEL in the germline V gene (reference sequence). V lost 0 bases, J lost 7 bases, and 6 bases lay in between. The CDR3 bases are TGTGCCAGCAGCCAAGACCTAATTGGCTACACCTTC. It translates to CASSQDLIGYTF.

The chain uses TRBV6-5 and TRBJ2-1; 8 bases match TRBD2. Germline CDR1 is MNHEY and CDR2 is SVGAGI. The ends lost 0 bases at V and 3 bases at J; junction bases unmatched: 1. The length of the CDR3 is 15 residues. This chain's CDR3 is CASSYSGGDYNEQFF. CDR3 sequence (DNA): TGTGCCAGCAGTTACTCCGGGGGGGACTACAATGAGCAGTTCTTC.

This clone was seen a few times. This sequence joins TRBV24-1 and TRBJ1-5, with unresolved D. The germline V gene has CDR1 KGHDR and CDR2 SFDVKD. V shed 2 bases and J shed 6 bases, with 7 bases lying between them. The CDR3 sequence is 13 residues long. CDR3: CATSDSLGQPQHF. CDR3 in DNA: TGTGCCACCAGTGATTCCCTAGGTCAGCCCCAGCATTTT.

A few counts support this clone. The J gene is TRBJ1-2, the V gene TRBV30; the D is unclear. CDR3 size: 11 residues. Germline CDR1 is GTSNPN and CDR2 is SVGIG (reference sequence). Trimming left V 3 bases short and J 8 bases short, with 10 bases between. CDR3 coding DNA: TGTGCCTGGAGCCCGGGGAGCGGCTACACCTTC. Translated: CAWSPGSGYTF.

In its sample, this clone was seen a few times. The chain recombines TRBV15 with TRBJ2-3; D remains unclear. The V and J ends lost 1 base and 8 bases respectively, with 7 bases between them. This CDR3 has 12 residues. CDR1 and CDR2 (germline): LNHNV, YYDKDF (reference sequence). CDR3 region: CATSRALGTQYF. CDR3 DNA: TGTGCCACCAGCAGAGCACTGGGTACGCAGTATTTT.

This clone was detected only once. The chain recombines TRBV3-1 (or the pseudogene TRBV3-2) with TRBJ2-3; possible D gene TRBD2, 5 bases. Germline V CDR1 and CDR2: LGHDT, YNNKEL (reference sequence). The length of the CDR3 is 15 residues. V gave up 2 bases and J gave up 6 bases, with 15 bases separating them. Here the CDR3 reads CASSQTVSAGDTQYF. CDR3 nucleotides: TGTGCCAGCAGCCAAACCGTTAGCGCGGGCGATACGCAGTATTTT.

The J gene is TRBJ2-1, the V gene TRBV5-4, with D perhaps matching TRBD1 (8 bases). V lost 3 bases, J lost 4 bases, and 23 bases lay in between. The CDR3 is made up of 18 amino acids. Germline CDR1 is SGHNT and CDR2 is YYREEE (reference sequence). The CDR3 reads CASSSPQGAASGYNEQFF. The CDR3 region has the DNA TGTGCCAGCAGCTCGCCCCAGGGGGCAGCTAGCGGTTACAATGAGCAGTTCTTC.

The V gene is TRBV12-5, the J gene TRBJ2-1; the match to TRBD2 covers 8 bases. Germline lookup yields CDR1 LGHNT and CDR2 FRNRAP. The CDR3 contains 17 residues. V gave up 6 bases and J gave up 2 bases; unmatched junction bases: 12. The CDR3 region has the DNA TGTGCTAGTGGCCCCCCCGGGGCGGGAGGTACCTACAATGAGCAGTTCTTC. Amino acids: CASGPPGAGGTYNEQFF.

This clone came up once. V usage is TRBV7-3 and J usage is TRBJ1-1; a weak D match, TRBD1 (5 bases). V gave up 3 bases and J gave up 6 bases, with 11 bases separating them. This CDR3 comprises 13 residues. CDR1 is SGHTA, CDR2 FQGTGA, per germline. The DNA of the CDR3 is TGTGCCAGCAGCTTCAGGAGAGGGGCTGAAGCTTTCTTT. This codes for CASSFRRGAEAFF.

This chain links TRBV9 with TRBJ2-2; D is perhaps TRBD2 (5 bases). Germline V lookup: CDR1 SGDLS, CDR2 YYNGEE. The ends were cut back, 3 bases at V and 6 bases at J, with 15 bases in the middle. The length of the CDR3 is 15 residues. The chain's CDR3 is CASSATPGSAGELFF. The CDR3 DNA sequence: TGTGCCAGCAGCGCTACTCCGGGATCTGCCGGGGAGCTGTTTTTT.

The chain is built from TRBV5-1 and TRBJ2-2; 10 nucleotides line up with TRBD2. The CDR3 spans 15 residues. Germline V gene lookup returns CDR1 SGHRS and CDR2 YFSETQ. Trimming took 2 bases from V and 6 from J; bases not matched to a gene: 4. As DNA, the CDR3 is TGCGCCAGCAGCTTTCTAGCGGGAGTCTCCGGGGAGCTGTTTTTT. Its protein is CASSFLAGVSGELFF.

V and J are TRBV4-2 and TRBJ2-4; D remains ambiguous. The CDR3 extends over 16 amino acids. Trimming took off 0 bases at V and 1 base at J, with 10 bases between the two ends. Germline V gene lookup returns CDR1 LGHNA and CDR2 YNFKEQ. CDR3 in amino acids: CASSQENTRAKNIQYF. The CDR3 nucleotides are TGTGCCAGCAGCCAAGAGAACACTCGGGCCAAAAACATTCAGTACTTC.

The rearrangement links TRBV12-3 or TRBV12-4 to TRBJ2-7; D uncertain. The length of the CDR3 is 11 residues. The V end lost 1 base, the J end lost 3 bases, and 1 base lay between the germline ends. This CDR3 is CASSLDYEQYF. The CDR3 coding sequence is TGTGCCAGCAGTTTAGACTACGAGCAGTACTTC.

J is TRBJ1-2 and V is TRBV5-4, with TRBD1 matching 7 bases. The CDR3 runs 14 residues. Germline assignment: CDR1 SGHNT and CDR2 YYREEE (reference sequence). V trimming: 0 bases; J trimming: 8 bases; junction bases outside the gene matches: 7. CDR3 amino acids: CASSLGSTGVGYTF. The CDR3 DNA is TGTGCCAGCAGCTTGGGAAGTACAGGGGTGGGCTACACCTTC.

The chain joins TRBV7-9 to TRBJ2-2, with 11 bases identical to TRBD2. The ends lost 1 base at V and 5 bases at J; junction bases unmatched: 0. The length of the CDR3 is 15 residues. Germline loops: CDR1 SEHNR, CDR2 FQNEAQ (reference sequence). CDR3 amino acids: CASSLVAGGTGELFF. In nucleotides, the CDR3 is TGTGCCAGCAGCTTAGTAGCGGGAGGGACCGGGGAGCTGTTTTTT.